This T cell receptor beta chain was sequenced in a study of cytomegalovirus exposure and HLA in healthy donors. Study results and caveats: Listed as cytomegalovirus-associated were over 150 TCR beta chains.

The CDR3 covers 15 residues. Germline V gives CDR1 SGHRS, CDR2 YFSETQ. Germline trimming cut 2 bases from V and 5 bases from J; bases unmatched to any gene: 8. Turning to this clone: As yet, its antigen is unknown.

Use of 60 Vbeta and 13 Jbeta primers characterized the PCR. Repertoires were generated with immunoSEQ multiplex PCR, while TCRdb's copy carries only in-frame clones and drops some. Among about 67,000 clones, 80% to 90% were seen once, and the ten largest hold roughly 12%. This chain links TRBV5-1 with TRBJ2-7, with 9 bases matching TRBD2. The specimen sequenced was PBMCs. The TCR originated in a woman aged 30 to 39 in good health and CMV-seropositive. The CDR3 loop reads CASSFLAGVGDEQYF. The CDR3 bases are TGCGCCAGCAGCTTCTTAGCGGGAGTTGGGGACGAGCAGTACTTC.